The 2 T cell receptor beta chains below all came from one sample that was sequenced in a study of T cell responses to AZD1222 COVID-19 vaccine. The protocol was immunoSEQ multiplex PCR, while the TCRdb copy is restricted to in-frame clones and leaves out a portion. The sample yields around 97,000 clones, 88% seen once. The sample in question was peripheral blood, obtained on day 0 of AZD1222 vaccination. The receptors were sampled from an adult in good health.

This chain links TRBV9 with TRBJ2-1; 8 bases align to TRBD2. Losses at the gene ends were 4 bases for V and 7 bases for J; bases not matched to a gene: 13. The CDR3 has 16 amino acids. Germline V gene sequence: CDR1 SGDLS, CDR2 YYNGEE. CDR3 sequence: CASSPPGGLNRNEQFF. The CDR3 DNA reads TGTGCCAGCAGCCCTCCGGGGGGGCTAAATAGAAATGAGCAGTTCTTC.

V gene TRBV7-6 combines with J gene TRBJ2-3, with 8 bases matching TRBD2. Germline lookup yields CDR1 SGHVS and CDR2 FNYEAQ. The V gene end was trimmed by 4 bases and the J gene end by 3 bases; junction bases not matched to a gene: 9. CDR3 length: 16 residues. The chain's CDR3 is CASSSRSGGGTDTQYF. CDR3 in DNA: TGTGCCAGCAGCTCCCGAAGCGGGGGAGGGACAGATACGCAGTATTTT. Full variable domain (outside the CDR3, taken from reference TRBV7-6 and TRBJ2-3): GAGVSQSPRYKVTKRGQDVALRCDPISGHVSLYWYRQALGQGPEFLTYFNYEAQQDKSGLPNDRFSAERPEGSISTLTIQRTEQRDSAMYRCASSSRSGGGTDTQYFGPGTRLTVL.